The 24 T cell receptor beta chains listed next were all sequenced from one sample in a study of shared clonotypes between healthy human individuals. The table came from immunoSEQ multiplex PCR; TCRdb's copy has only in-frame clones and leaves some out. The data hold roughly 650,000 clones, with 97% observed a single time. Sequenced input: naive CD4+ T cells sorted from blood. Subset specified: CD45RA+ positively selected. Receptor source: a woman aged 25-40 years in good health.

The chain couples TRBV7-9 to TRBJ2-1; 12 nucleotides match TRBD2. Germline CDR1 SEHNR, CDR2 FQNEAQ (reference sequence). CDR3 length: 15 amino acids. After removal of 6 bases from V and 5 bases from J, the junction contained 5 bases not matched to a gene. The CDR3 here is CASRWGLAGNNEQFF. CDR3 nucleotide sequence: TGTGCCAGCAGGTGGGGACTAGCGGGCAACAATGAGCAGTTCTTC.

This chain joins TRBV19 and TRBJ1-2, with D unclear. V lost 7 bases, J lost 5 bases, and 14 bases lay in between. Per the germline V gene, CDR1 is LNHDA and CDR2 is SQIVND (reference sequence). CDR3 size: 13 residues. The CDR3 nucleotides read TGTGCCAGTATGGGAGAAGGACTATATGGCTACACCTTC. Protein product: CASMGEGLYGYTF.

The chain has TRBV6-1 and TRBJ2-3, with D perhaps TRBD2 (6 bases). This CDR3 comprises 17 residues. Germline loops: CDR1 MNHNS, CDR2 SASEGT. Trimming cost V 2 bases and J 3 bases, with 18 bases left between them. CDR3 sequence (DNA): TGTGCCAGCAGTGAAAGGTCTCGGGGGTTGGGTACAGATACGCAGTATTTT. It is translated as CASSERSRGLGTDTQYF.

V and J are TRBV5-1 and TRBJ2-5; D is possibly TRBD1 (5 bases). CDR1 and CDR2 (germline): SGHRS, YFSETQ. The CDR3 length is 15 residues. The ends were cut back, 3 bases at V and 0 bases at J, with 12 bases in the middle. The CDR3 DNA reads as TGCGCCAGCAGCTCAGGGTCATCGTACCAAGAGACCCAGTACTTC. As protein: CASSSGSSYQETQYF.

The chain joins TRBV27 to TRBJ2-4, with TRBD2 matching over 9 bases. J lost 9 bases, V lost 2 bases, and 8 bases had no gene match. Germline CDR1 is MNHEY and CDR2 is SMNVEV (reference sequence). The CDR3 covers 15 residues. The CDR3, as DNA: TGTGCCAGCAGTTTAGAGGGGCTAGCGGGACGCATTCAGTACTTC. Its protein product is CASSLEGLAGRIQYF.

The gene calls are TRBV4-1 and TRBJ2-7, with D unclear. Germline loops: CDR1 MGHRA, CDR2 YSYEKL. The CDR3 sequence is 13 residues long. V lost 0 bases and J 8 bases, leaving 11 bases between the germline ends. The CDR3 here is CASSQDVGLQQYF. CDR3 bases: TGCGCCAGCAGCCAAGATGTGGGGTTGCAGCAGTACTTC.

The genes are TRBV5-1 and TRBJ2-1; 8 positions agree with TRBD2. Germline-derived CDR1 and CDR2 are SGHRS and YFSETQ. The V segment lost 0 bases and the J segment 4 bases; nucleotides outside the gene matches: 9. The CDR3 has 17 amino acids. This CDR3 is CASSLVGSGGGYNEQFF. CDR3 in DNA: TGCGCCAGCAGCTTGGTCGGGAGCGGGGGAGGGTACAATGAGCAGTTCTTC. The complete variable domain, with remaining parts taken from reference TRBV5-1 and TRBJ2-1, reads KAGVTQTPRYLIKTRGQQVTLSCSPISGHRSVSWYQQTPGQGLQFLFEYFSETQRNKGNFPGRFSGRQFSNSRSEMNVSTLELGDSALYLCASSLVGSGGGYNEQFFGPGTRLTVL.

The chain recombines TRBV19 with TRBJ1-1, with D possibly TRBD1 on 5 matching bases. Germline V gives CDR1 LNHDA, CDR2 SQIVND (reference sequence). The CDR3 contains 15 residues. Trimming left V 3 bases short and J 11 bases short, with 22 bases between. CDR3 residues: CASSMGLSDSGGAFF. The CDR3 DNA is TGTGCCAGTAGTATGGGTTTGTCAGACTCCGGGGGGGCTTTCTTT.

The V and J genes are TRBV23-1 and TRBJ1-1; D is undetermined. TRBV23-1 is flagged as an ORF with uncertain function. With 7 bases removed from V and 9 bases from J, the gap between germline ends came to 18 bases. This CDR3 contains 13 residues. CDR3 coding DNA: TGCGCCAGCATAAACGGGGAATGGCTGAAAGCTTTCTTT. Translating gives CASINGEWLKAFF.

CDR3 bases: TGTGCCACCAGCAGAGATTATCAGTACAATGAGCAGTTCTTC. This encodes CATSRDYQYNEQFF. V is TRBV15 and J is TRBJ2-1; D ambiguous. Trimming stripped 0 bases from V and 4 bases from J, with 7 bases between. Germline V gene data show CDR1 as LNHNV and CDR2 as YYDKDF (reference sequence). The CDR3 totals 14 residues.

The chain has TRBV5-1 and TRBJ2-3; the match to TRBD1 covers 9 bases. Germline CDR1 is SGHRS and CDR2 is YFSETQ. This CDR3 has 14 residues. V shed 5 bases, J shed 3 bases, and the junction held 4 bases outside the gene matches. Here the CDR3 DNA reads TGCGCCAGCAGACCTGGACAGGGGACAGATACGCAGTATTTT. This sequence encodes CASRPGQGTDTQYF.

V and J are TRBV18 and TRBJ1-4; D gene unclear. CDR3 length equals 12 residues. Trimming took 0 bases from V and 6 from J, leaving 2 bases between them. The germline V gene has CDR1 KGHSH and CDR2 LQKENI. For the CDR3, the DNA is TGTGCCAGCTCACCACCCGATGAAAAACTGTTTTTT. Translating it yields CASSPPDEKLFF. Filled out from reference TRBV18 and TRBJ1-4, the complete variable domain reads NAGVMQNPRHLVRRRGQEARLRCSPMKGHSHVYWYRQLPEEGLKFMVYLQKENIIDESGMPKERFSAEFPKEGPSILRIQQVVRGDSAAYFCASSPPDEKLFFGSGTQLSVL.

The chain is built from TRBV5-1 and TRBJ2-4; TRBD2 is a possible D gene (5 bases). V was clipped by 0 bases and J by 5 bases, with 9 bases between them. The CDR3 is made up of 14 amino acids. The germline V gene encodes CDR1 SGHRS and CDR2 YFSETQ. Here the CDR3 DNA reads TGCGCCAGCAGCTTGGCCTTCGGGGAAAACATTCAGTACTTC. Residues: CASSLAFGENIQYF.

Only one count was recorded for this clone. CDR3 protein: CASGLAETQYF. In DNA, the CDR3 is TGTGCCAGCGGCCTTGCAGAGACCCAGTACTTC. The chain has TRBV6-1 and TRBJ2-5; no clear D. There are 11 residues in the CDR3. Germline lookup yields CDR1 MNHNS and CDR2 SASEGT. V dropped 8 bases and J dropped 4 bases, with 8 bases sitting between them.

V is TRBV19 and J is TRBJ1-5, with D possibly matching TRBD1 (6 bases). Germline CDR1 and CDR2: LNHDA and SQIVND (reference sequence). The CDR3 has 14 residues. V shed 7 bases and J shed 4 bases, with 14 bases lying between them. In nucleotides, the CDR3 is TGTGCCAGTATTTCGGGGACATTGAATCAGCCCCAGCATTTT. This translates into CASISGTLNQPQHF. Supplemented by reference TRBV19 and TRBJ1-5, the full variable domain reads DGGITQSPKYLFRKEGQNVTLSCEQNLNHDAMYWYRQDPGQGLRLIYYSQIVNDFQKGDIAEGYSVSREKKESFPLTVTSAQKNPTAFYLCASISGTLNQPQHFGDGTRLSIL.

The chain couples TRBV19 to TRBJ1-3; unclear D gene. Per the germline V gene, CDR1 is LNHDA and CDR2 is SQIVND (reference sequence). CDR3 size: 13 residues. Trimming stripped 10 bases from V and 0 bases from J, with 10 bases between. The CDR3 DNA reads TGTGCCACTTTTCGCGGCTCTGGAAACACCATATATTTT. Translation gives CATFRGSGNTIYF.

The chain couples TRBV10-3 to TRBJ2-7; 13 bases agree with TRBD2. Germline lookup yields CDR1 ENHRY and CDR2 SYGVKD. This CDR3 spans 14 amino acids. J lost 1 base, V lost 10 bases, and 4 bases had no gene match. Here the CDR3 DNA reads TGTGCCACCACACTAGCGGGAGGGTCCTACGAGCAGTACTTC. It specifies CATTLAGGSYEQYF.

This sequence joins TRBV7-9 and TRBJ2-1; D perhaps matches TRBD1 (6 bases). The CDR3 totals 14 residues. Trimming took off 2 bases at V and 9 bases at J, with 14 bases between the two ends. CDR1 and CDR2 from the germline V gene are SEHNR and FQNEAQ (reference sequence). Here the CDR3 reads CASSLRVQGSEQFF. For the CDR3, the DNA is TGTGCCAGCAGCTTACGTGTACAGGGATCTGAGCAGTTCTTC.

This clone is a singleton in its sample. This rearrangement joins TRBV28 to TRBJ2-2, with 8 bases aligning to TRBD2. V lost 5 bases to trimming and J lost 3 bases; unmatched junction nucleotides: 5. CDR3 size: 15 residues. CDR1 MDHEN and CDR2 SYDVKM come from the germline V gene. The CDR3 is CASSMTSAYTGELFF. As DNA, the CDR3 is TGTGCCAGCAGTATGACTAGCGCCTACACCGGGGAGCTGTTTTTT.

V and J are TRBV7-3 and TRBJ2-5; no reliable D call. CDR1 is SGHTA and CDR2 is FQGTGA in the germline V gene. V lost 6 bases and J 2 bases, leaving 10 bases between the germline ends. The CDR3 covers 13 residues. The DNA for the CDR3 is TGTGCCAGCAGTTGGGGTTCACAAGAGACCCAGTACTTC. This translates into CASSWGSQETQYF.

CDR3: CASSEARTRVKDTQYF. The DNA for the CDR3 is TGTGCCAGCAGTGAAGCAAGGACAAGGGTCAAAGATACGCAGTATTTT. The chain combines TRBV2 with TRBJ2-3, with D possibly being TRBD1 (5 bases). With 0 bases removed from V and 5 bases from J, the gap between germline ends came to 15 bases. This CDR3 is built from 16 residues. The V gene's germline CDR1 is SNHLY and CDR2 FYNNEI.

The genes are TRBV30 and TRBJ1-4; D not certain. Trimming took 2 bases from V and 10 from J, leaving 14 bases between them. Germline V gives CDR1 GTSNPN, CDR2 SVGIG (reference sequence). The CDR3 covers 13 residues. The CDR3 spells CAWSPLTPGKLFF. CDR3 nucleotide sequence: TGTGCCTGGAGTCCCTTAACCCCAGGAAAACTGTTTTTT.

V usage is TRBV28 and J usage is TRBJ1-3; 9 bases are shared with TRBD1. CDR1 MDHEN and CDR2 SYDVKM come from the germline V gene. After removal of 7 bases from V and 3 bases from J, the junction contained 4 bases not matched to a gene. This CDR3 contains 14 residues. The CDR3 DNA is TGTGCCAGCACCGGGACAGGGCGTGGAAACACCATATATTTT. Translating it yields CASTGTGRGNTIYF.

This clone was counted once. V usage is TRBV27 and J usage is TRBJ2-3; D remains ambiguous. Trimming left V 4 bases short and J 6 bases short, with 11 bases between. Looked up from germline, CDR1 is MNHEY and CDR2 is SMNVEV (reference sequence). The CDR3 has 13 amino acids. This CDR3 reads CASSSPITDTQYF. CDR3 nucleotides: TGTGCCAGCAGTTCTCCAATCACCGATACGCAGTATTTT.